This TCR beta chain was profiled in a study of shared clonotypes between healthy human individuals. General study results and limits: Among donors, the sharing of clonotypes was expected to be influenced by sequencing depth.

Sequencing was at deep level. Sequencing used immunoSEQ multiplex PCR; TCRdb keeps in-frame clones, though not all of them. The table lists a few million clones, approximately 95% of them singletons. Regarding this clone: The antigen is not known.

A split of CD4+ cells into CD45RA+ naive and CD45RA-negative memory subsets was performed. Trimming took off 2 bases at V and 8 bases at J, with 12 bases between the two ends. This CDR3 region has 13 residues. The germline V gene has CDR1 KGHSH and CDR2 LQKENI. The chain has TRBV18 and TRBJ1-2, with D tentatively TRBD1 (5 bases). The sample consisted of naive CD4+ T cells from PBMCs. Subset specified: CD45RA+ positively selected. The sequence was obtained from a man aged 18 to 29 in good health. Some clones in this sample may be carry-over from other donors' samples. CDR3 protein: CASSPDGGRGYTF. As DNA, the CDR3 is TGTGCCAGCTCACCAGATGGGGGTCGCGGCTACACCTTC.